This T cell receptor beta chain derives from a study of T-cell memory formation after mild COVID-19. This clonotype appeared many times. CDR1 LGHDT and CDR2 YNNKEL come from the germline V gene (reference sequence). With V trimmed by 5 bases and J by 1 base, 2 bases remained unmatched. The CDR3 runs to 14 residues. Constant-segment primers and 5'RACE yielded cDNA libraries for TCR alpha and TCR beta, each carrying sample barcodes and UMIs. Via MiXCR, TCRdb re-called the 5' RACE reads, giving one row per CDR3 protein. The table records some 350,000 distinct CDR3 sequences, approximately 12% of them present only once.

The sequenced sample consisted of PBMCs or a T cell subset sorted from them (not recorded which). The chain employs TRBV3-1 and TRBJ2-3, with TRBD1 matching 8 bases. The receptor's source is a man aged 18 to 29 who had mild COVID-19 (a few samples of this study predate the infection). Cell type and time point are not known. CDR3 coding DNA: TGTGCCAGCAGCAGGGACAGGCGCACAGATACGCAGTATTTT. Amino acid sequence: CASSRDRRTDTQYF.